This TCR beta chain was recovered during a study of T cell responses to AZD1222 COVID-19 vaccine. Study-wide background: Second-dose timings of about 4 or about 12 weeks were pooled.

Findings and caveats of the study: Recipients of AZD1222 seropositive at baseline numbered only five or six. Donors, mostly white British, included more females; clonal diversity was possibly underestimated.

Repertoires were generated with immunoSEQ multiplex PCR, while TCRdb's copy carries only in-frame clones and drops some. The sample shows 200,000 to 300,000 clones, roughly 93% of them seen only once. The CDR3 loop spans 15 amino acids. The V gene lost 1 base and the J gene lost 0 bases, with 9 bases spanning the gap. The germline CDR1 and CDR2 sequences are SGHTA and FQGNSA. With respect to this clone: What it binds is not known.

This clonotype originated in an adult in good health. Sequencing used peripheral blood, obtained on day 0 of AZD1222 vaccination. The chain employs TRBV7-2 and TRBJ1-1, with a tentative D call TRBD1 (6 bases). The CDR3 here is CASSLGTVMNTEAFF. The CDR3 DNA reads TGTGCCAGCAGCTTAGGGACAGTCATGAACACTGAAGCTTTCTTT. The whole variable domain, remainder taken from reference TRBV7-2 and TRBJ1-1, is GAGVSQSPSNKVTEKGKDVELRCDPISGHTALYWYRQSLGQGLEFLIYFQGNSAPDKSGLPSDRFSAERTGGSVSTLTIQRTQQEDSAVYLCASSLGTVMNTEAFFGQGTRLTVV.